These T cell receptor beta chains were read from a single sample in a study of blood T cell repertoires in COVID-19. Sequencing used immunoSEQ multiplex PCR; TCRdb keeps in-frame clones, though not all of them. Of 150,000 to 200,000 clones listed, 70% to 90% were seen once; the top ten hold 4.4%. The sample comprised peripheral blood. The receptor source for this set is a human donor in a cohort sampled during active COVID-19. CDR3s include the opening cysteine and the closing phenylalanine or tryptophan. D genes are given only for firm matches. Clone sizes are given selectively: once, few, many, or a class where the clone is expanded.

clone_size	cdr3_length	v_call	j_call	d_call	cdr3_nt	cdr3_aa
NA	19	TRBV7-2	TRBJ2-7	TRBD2	TGTGCCAGCAGCTTAGTAGGTAGCGGGAGGTCCCGCGGAACCCACGAGCAGTACTTC	CASSLVGSGRSRGTHEQYF
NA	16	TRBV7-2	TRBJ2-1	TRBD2	TGTGCCAGCAGCTTAGTCGGGACTAGCGGGAACAATGAGCAGTTCTTC	CASSLVGTSGNNEQFF
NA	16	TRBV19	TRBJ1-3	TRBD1	TGTGCCAGTAGTTCCGGGACAGGCATCTCTGGAAACACCATATATTTT	CASSSGTGISGNTIYF
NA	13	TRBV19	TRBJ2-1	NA	TGTGCCAGTTCCTTAGACAGTCACAATGAGCAGTTCTTC	CASSLDSHNEQFF
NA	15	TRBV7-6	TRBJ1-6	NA	TGTGCCAGCAGTTTGGGGGGGGAGGGCCAGTCACCCCTCCACTTT	CASSLGGEGQSPLHF
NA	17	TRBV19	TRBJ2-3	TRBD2	TGTGCCAGTAGTATGTGGGCACGGGAGGGCCCGGCAGATACGCAGTATTTT	CASSMWAREGPADTQYF
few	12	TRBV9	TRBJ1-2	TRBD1	TGTGCCAGCAGAAGACAGGGATGGGGCTACACCTTC	CASRRQGWGYTF
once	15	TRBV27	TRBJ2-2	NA	TGTGCCAGCAGTATCATTACAGGGTACACCGGGGAGCTGTTTTTT	CASSIITGYTGELFF
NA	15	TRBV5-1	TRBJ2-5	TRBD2	TGCGCCAGCAGCAAGGAGCGGGGGACCCAAGAGACCCAGTACTTC	CASSKERGTQETQYF
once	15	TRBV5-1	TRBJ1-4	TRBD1	TGCGCCAGCAGCCCACAGGGGGCAGGGAATGAAAAACTGTTTTTT	CASSPQGAGNEKLFF
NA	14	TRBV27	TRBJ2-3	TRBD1	TGTGCCAGCAGAAGGGGGCGTACACAAGATACGCAGTATTTT	CASRRGRTQDTQYF
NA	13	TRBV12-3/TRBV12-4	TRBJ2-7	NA	TGTGCCAGCAGCGAAGGCAGGAACTACGAGCAGTACTTC	CASSEGRNYEQYF
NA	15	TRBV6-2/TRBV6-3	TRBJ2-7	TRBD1	TGTGCCAGCAGTTACGGGGACAGGGTTCTCGTCGAGCAGTACTTC	CASSYGDRVLVEQYF
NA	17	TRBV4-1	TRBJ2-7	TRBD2	TGCGCCAGCAGCCAAGATCCCCTTAGCGGGGGACCCTACGAGCAGTACTTC	CASSQDPLSGGPYEQYF
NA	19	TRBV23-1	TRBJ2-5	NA	TGCGCCAGCAGTCAATCTCTGAGACAGCGCTCTAACGGTTTTGAGACCCAGTACTTC	CASSQSLRQRSNGFETQYF
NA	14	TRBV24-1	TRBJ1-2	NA	TGTGCCACCAGTGATTATCCACTTAACTATGGCTACACCTTC	CATSDYPLNYGYTF
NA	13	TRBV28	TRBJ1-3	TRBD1	TGTGCCAGCAGCAGGGGACAGGGGAACACCATATATTTT	CASSRGQGNTIYF
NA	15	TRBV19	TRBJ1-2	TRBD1	TGTGCCAGTAGAGAACAGGGGGCTACTATCTATGGCTACACCTTC	CASREQGATIYGYTF
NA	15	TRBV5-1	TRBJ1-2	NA	TGCGCCAGCAGCTTGGCCGGAGGCACCGAGGGTGGCTACACCTTC	CASSLAGGTEGGYTF
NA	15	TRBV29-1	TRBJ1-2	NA	TGCAGCGTTAAGACCGGGGAGGTTTTTGACTATGGCTACACCTTC	CSVKTGEVFDYGYTF
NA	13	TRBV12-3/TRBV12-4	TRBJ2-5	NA	TGTGCCAGCACCTTGGGGGAGGCAGAGACCCAGTACTTC	CASTLGEAETQYF
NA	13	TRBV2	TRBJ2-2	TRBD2	TGTGCCAGCGGCGGGAGGGCGCACGGGGAGCTGTTTTTT	CASGGRAHGELFF
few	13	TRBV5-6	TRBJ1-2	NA	TGTGCCAGCAGCTATAGGGGTATATATGGCTACACCTTC	CASSYRGIYGYTF
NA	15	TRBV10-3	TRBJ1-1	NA	TGTGCCATCAGTGAGTCGGCGGGGGCGGCCACTGAAGCTTTCTTT	CAISESAGAATEAFF
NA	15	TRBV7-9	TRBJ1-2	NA	TGTGCCAGCAGCACTTTGACAGGAACTGACTATGGCTACACCTTC	CASSTLTGTDYGYTF
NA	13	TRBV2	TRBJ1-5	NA	TGTGCCAGCAGATCCGACAACAATCAGCCCCAGCATTTT	CASRSDNNQPQHF
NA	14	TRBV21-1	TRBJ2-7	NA	TGTGCCAGCACCGACCCGGGACAGCCCTACGAGCAGTACTTC	CASTDPGQPYEQYF
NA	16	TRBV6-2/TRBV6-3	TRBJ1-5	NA	TGTGCCAGCAGTTATCGGGGGGACCGGAGCAATCAGCCCCAGCATTTT	CASSYRGDRSNQPQHF
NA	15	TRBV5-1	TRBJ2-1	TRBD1	TGCGCCAGCAGCCCAGGGACAGGGGGCTACAATGAGCAGTTCTTC	CASSPGTGGYNEQFF
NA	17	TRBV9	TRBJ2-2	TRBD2	TGTGCCAGCAGCGTAGAGGGCGGGGGACTGAACACCGGGGAGCTGTTTTTT	CASSVEGGGLNTGELFF
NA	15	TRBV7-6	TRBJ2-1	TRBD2	TGTGCCAGCCAGACTTTCGGACTAGCAGGGAATGAGCAGTTCTTC	CASQTFGLAGNEQFF
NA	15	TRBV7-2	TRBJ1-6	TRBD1	TGTGCCAGCAGCCAGGACAGGGCTTATAATTCACCCCTCCACTTT	CASSQDRAYNSPLHF
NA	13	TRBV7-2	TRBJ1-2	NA	TGTGCCAGCAGGTCGACAGCCTACTATGGCTACACCTTC	CASRSTAYYGYTF
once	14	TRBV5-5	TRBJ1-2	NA	TGTGCCAGCAGCTTGGTTCCAGAGGGCTATGGCTACACCTTC	CASSLVPEGYGYTF
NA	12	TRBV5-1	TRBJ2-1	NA	TGCGCCAGCAGCTTAGGGGGAACTGAGCAGTTCTTC	CASSLGGTEQFF
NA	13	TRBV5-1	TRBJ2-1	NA	TGCGCCAGCAGCTTGGGAGCAGGGCATGAGCAGTTCTTC	CASSLGAGHEQFF
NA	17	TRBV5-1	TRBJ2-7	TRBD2	TGCGCCAGCAGCTTGGCCCCCGCCGGGACTAGCAGCTACGAGCAGTACTTC	CASSLAPAGTSSYEQYF
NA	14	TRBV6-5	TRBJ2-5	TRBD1	TGTGCCAGCAGCGGGACAGGTCGAGCAAAGACCCAGTACTTC	CASSGTGRAKTQYF
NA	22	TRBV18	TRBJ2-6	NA	TGTGCCAGCTCACCGCGGCTCCCGGGACAACCAAAAGGTAGCTCTGGGGCCAACGTCCTGACTTTC	CASSPRLPGQPKGSSGANVLTF
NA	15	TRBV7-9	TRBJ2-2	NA	TGTGCCAGCAGCTTACGCCAGGCGAACACCGGGGAGCTGTTTTTT	CASSLRQANTGELFF
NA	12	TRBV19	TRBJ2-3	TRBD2	TGTGCCAGTAGTATAGGCGGGGGGGAGCTGTATTTT	CASSIGGGELYF
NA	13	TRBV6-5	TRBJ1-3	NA	TGTGCCACCCGACAGAGCTCTGGAAACACCATATATTTT	CATRQSSGNTIYF
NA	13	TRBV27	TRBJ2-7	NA	TGTGCCAGCAGTTTGTCAGGGGCCCACGAGCAGTACTTC	CASSLSGAHEQYF
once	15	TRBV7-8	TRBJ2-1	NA	TGTGCCGTCGACGTCTCCTCGTGGGGGCTCAATGAGCAGTTCTTC	CAVDVSSWGLNEQFF
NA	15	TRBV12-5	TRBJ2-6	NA	TGTGCTAGTGGTTTGGGCGACTCTGGGGCCAACGTCCTGACTTTC	CASGLGDSGANVLTF
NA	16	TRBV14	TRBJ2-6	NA	TGTGCCAGCAGCCAAGTGCGGAACTCTGGGGCCAACGTCCTGACTTTC	CASSQVRNSGANVLTF
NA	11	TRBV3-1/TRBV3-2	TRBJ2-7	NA	TGTGCCAGCAGCCACGGAGACGAGCAGTACTTC	CASSHGDEQYF
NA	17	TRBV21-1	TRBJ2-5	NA	TGTGCCAGCAGCAGAGTAGGAGGGGAACAGGAACAAGAGACCCAGTACTTC	CASSRVGGEQEQETQYF
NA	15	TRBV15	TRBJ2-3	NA	TGTGCCACCAGCACGAGCGGATTCTTCACAGATACGCAGTATTTT	CATSTSGFFTDTQYF
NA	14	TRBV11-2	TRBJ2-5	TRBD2	TGTGCCAGCAGCCCGGAGCGGGAGAGAGAGACCCAGTACTTC	CASSPERERETQYF
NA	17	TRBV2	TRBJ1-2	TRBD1	TGTGCCAGCAGTGGACCGGGACAGGGAAGCAAGAGCTATGGCTACACCTTC	CASSGPGQGSKSYGYTF
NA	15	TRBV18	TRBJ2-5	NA	TGTGCCAGCTCACCGGTGTCTTTGGCAGTCGAGACCCAGTACTTC	CASSPVSLAVETQYF
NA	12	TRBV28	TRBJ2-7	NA	TGTGCCAGCAGTTTCTCACGGTACGAGCAGTACTTC	CASSFSRYEQYF
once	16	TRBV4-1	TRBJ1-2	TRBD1	TGCGCCAGCAGCCAAGAAGAGGGGACAGCAAGCTATGGCTACACCTTC	CASSQEEGTASYGYTF
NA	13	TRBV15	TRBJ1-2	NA	TGTGCCACCAGCAGAGGGGGCGCCTCTGGCTACACCTTC	CATSRGGASGYTF
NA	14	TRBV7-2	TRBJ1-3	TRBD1	TGTGCCAGCAGGCCAGACAGGGTGGGAAACACCATATATTTT	CASRPDRVGNTIYF
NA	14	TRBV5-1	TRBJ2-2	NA	TGCGCCAGCAGCTACGTAAGGGGTGCCGGGGAGCTGTTTTTT	CASSYVRGAGELFF
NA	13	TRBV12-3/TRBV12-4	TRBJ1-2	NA	TGTGCCAGCAGTTTAATGTTGGGGAGTGGCTACACCTTC	CASSLMLGSGYTF
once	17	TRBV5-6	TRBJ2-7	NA	TGTGCCAGCAGCTCCTACCGCCGTGGCAGCGCGACCTACGAGCAGTACTTC	CASSSYRRGSATYEQYF
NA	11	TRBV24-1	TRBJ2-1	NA	TGTGCCACCAGACTGGACAATGAGCAGTTCTTC	CATRLDNEQFF